This TCR beta chain was identified during a study of blood T cells in healthy people across ages. Overall study findings and caveats: Getting older went along with TCR beta diversity per million T cells dropping roughly linearly.

A second PCR of about 6 to 12 cycles used a sample-barcoded 5' primer and a J-beta primer mix. TCRdb reanalysed the 5' RACE reads using MiXCR and keeps one entry per CDR3 protein. The sample shows 700,000 to 850,000 distinct CDR3 sequences, around 36% of them seen only once. A remark on this clonotype: Its antigen is currently unknown.

Material: blood. This sequence was found in a man aged 18 to 30 in good health.

The DNA for the CDR3 is TGCGCCAGCAGCGGCGAGGGGCGCACAGATACGCAGTATTTT. Its protein is CASSGEGRTDTQYF. The chain links TRBV5-1 to TRBJ2-3; the D gene could be TRBD1 or TRBD2 (5 bases each). The ends were cut back, 4 bases at V and 1 base at J, with 10 bases in the middle. Germline loops: CDR1 SGHRS, CDR2 YFSETQ. The CDR3 is 14 amino acids.